This section outlines one T cell receptor (beta chain) sequence together with its context. This record belongs to a study of blood T cell repertoires in COVID-19. In germline, CDR1 is MNHEY, CDR2 SVGEGT. This CDR3 comprises 15 residues. Trimming shortened V by 0 bases and J by 0 bases, and 6 bases separated the two germline ends. Sequenced by immunoSEQ multiplex PCR; TCRdb stores in-frame clones only, minus some. The sample comprises approximately 24,000 clones, 87% of which are singletons, and 25% rests with the top ten. The sequence was collected from a human donor with active COVID-19. The donor label of this sample is uncertain. Input material: peripheral blood. J is TRBJ2-4 and V is TRBV6-2 or TRBV6-3; the D is unclear. CDR3 loop: CASSYSTLAKNIQYF. The CDR3 DNA follows: TGTGCCAGCAGTTACTCGACACTAGCCAAAAACATTCAGTACTTC.